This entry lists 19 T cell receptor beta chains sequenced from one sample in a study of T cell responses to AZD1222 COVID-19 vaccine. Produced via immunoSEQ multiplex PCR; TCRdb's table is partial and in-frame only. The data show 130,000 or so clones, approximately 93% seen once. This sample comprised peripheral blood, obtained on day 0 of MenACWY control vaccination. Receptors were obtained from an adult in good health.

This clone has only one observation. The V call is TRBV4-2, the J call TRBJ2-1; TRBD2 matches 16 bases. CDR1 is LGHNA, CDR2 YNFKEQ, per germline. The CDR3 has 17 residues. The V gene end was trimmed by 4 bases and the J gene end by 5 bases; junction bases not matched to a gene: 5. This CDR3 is CASSLGLAGGGDNEQFF. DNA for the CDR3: TGTGCCAGCAGCCTGGGACTAGCGGGAGGGGGTGACAATGAGCAGTTCTTC.

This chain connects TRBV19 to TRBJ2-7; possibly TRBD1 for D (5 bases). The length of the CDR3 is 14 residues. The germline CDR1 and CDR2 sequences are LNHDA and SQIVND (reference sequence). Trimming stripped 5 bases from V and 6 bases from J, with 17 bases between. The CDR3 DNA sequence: TGTGCCAGTAGTTTATCCGGCGGAAGGGGCGAGCAGTACTTC. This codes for CASSLSGGRGEQYF.

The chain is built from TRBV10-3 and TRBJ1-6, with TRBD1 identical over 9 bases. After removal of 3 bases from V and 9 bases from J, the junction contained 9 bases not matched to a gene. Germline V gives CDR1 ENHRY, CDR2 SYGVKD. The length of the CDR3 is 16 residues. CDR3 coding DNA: TGTGCCATCAGTGACTCATCACAGGGGGCACGTTCACCCCTCCACTTT. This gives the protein CAISDSSQGARSPLHF.

DNA of the CDR3: TGTGCCAGCAGCCGGGGGACAGTAAAAAACATTCAGTACTTC. As protein: CASSRGTVKNIQYF. The chain couples TRBV7-9 to TRBJ2-4; tentative D call: TRBD1 (7 bases). CDR1 is SEHNR, CDR2 FQNEAQ, per germline (reference sequence). Between the trimmed V and J ends, which lost 5 bases and 4 bases, there was a span of 12 bases. The CDR3 is made up of 14 amino acids.

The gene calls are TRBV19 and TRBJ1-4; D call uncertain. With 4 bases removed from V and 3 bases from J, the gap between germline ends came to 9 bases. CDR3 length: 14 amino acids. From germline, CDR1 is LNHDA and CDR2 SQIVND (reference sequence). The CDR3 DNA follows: TGTGCCAGTAGTAGGGCTCTGGCTAATGAAAAACTGTTTTTT. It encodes CASSRALANEKLFF.

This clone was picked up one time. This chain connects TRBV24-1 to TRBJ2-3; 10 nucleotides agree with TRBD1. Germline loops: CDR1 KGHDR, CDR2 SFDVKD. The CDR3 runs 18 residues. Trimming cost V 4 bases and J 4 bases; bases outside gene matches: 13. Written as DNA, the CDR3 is TGTGCCACCAGTGAGGCAAGGACAGGGGGATCGTTCGCAGATACGCAGTATTTT. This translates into CATSEARTGGSFADTQYF.

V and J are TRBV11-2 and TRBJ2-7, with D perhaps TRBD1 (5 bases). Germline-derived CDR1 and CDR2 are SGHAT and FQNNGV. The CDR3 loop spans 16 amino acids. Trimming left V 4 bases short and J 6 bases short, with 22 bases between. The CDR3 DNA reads TGTGCCAGCAGCTCCCGAATGGTTCAGGGCAAGGTCGAGCAGTACTTC. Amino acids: CASSSRMVQGKVEQYF. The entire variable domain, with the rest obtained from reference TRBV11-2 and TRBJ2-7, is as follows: EAGVAQSPRYKIIEKRQSVAFWCNPISGHATLYWYQQILGQGPKLLIQFQNNGVVDDSQLPKDRFSAERLKGVDSTLKIQPAKLEDSAVYLCASSSRMVQGKVEQYFGPGTRLTVT.

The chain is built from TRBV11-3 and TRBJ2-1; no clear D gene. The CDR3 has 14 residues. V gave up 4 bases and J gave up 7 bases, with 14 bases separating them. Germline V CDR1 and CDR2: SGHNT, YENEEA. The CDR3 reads CASSSDNSGNEQFF. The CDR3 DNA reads TGTGCCAGCAGCTCCGACAATTCTGGGAATGAGCAGTTCTTC.

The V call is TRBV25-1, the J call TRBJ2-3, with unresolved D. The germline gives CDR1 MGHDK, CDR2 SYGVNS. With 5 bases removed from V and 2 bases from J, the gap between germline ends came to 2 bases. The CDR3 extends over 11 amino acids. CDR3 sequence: CASSFTDTQYF. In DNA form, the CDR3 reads TGTGCCAGCAGTTTCACAGATACGCAGTATTTT.

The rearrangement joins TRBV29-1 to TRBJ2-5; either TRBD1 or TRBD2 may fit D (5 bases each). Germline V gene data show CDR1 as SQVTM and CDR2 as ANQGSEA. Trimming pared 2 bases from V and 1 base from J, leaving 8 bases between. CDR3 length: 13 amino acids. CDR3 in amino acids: CSVEIGAQETQYF. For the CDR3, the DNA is TGCAGCGTTGAAATCGGGGCCCAAGAGACCCAGTACTTC. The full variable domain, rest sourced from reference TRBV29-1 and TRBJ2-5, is SAVISQKPSRDICQRGTSLTIQCQVDSQVTMMFWYRQQPGQSLTLIATANQGSEATYESGFVIDKFPISRPNLTFSTLTVSNMSPEDSSIYLCSVEIGAQETQYFGPGTRLLVL.

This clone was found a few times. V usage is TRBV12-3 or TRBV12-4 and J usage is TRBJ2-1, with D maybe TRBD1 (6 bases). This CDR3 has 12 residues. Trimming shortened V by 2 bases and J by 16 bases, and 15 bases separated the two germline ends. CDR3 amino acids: CASSLPDSRAFF. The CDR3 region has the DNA TGTGCCAGCAGTTTACCGGACAGCCGGGCTTTCTTC.

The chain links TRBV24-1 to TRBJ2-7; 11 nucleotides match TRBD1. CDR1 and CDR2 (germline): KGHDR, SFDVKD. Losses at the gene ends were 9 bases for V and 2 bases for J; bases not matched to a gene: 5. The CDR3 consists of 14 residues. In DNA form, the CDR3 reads TGTGCCACCTCGGGGACAGGGGGAACCTACGAGCAGTACTTC. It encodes CATSGTGGTYEQYF.

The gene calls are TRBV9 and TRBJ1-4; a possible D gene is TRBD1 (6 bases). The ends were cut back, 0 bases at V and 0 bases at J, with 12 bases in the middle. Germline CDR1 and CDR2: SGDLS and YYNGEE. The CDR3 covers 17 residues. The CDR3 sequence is CASSVVWTDATNEKLFF. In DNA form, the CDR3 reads TGTGCCAGCAGCGTAGTATGGACAGACGCAACTAATGAAAAACTGTTTTTT.

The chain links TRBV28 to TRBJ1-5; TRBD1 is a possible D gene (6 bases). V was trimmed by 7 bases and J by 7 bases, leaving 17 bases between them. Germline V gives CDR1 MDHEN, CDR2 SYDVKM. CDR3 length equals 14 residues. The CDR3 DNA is TGTGCCAGCACCGAAACAGGGTTGGGACAGCCCCAGCATTTT. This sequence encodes CASTETGLGQPQHF.

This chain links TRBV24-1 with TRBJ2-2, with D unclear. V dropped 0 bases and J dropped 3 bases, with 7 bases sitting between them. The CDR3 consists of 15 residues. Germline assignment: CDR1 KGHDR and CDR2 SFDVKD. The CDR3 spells CATSDLGSDTGELFF. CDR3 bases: TGTGCCACCAGTGATTTGGGCTCGGACACCGGGGAGCTGTTTTTT.

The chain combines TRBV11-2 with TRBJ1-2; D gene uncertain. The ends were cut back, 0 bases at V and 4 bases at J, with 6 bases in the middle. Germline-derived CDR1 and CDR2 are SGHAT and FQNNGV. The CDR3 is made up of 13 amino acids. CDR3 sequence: CASSLDVLYGYTF. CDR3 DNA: TGTGCCAGCAGCTTAGACGTCCTCTATGGCTACACCTTC.

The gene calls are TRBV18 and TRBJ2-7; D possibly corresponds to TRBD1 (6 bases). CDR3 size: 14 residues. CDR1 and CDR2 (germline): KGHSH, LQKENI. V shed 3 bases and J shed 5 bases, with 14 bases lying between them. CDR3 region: CASSPLDSKNEQYF. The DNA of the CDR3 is TGTGCCAGCTCACCCTTGGACAGTAAGAACGAGCAGTACTTC.

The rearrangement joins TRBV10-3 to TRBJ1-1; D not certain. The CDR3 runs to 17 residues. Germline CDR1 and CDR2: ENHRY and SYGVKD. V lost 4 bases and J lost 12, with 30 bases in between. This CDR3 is CAISVSDVRNQHLVPFF. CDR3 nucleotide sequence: TGTGCCATCAGTGTTTCGGACGTAAGGAACCAACATTTAGTCCCTTTCTTT.

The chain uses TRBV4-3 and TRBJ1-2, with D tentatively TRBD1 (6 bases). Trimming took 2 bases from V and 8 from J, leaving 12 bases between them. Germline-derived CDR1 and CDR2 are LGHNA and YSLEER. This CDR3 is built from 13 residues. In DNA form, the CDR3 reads TGCGCCAGCAGCCAAATAACAGGGCGCGGCTACACCTTC. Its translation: CASSQITGRGYTF.